This T cell receptor beta chain came from a study of T cells in localized non-small cell lung cancer (TCRdb year 2020). About the study as a whole: The study analyzed T cell repertoires of hundreds of early-stage NSCLC patients, comparing tumors and uninvolved tumor-adjacent lungs. The cohort was made up of a few hundred treatment-naive NSCLC patients whose localized lung tumors had been resected. NSCLC patients had a mean age of around 70 years, and 129 were male and 107 female.

On this clone itself: Its target antigen remains unknown. No per-base quality is available; no much larger clone lies one base away.

At diagnosis, peripheral blood, uninvolved tumor-adjacent lung and tumor were collected and were preserved as a mix of fresh-frozen and FFPE material. Blood samples were analyzed as peripheral blood mononuclear cells for TCR repertoire profiling. On the study overall, not on this receptor specifically: Because multi-region sequencing of the tumors was not done, intratumor heterogeneity could not be ruled out. Higher T cell density in blood was associated with longer overall survival, whereas higher clonality in adjacent lung was associated with shorter survival. Since the design was exploratory, TCR variables were selected using unadjusted p-values with no false-discovery rate correction. Uninvolved tumor-adjacent lung showed the highest T cell clonality, higher than tumor, which suggests more focused antigenic responses in the uninvolved tumor-adjacent lung. Of the top 100 tumor clones, a median of 57 were detected in paired uninvolved adjacent lung; under 30 were also among that lung's top 100.

TCR beta CDR3 regions were sequenced from DNA using the immunoSEQ Assay. Under the source paper's analysis protocol: To compute T cell density, TCR beta template counts were normalized to usable DNA, which was estimated by amplifying housekeeping genes. Richness was estimated with the preseqR package, extrapolating to 400,000 templates for PBMC samples and 120,000 templates for tissue samples. Clonality was taken to be one minus Pielou's evenness. To identify tissue-enriched TCRs, differential abundance testing was run on productive amino-acid clonotypes with a minimum total count of 5 and an alpha of 0.1. Repertoire overlap between compartments was quantified with the Jaccard Index and Morisita Overlap Index. GLIPH grouped TCR beta CDR3s together with public tetramer-defined viral CDR3s, and a viral motif had to include at least three viral sequences and also show V-gene enrichment. The immuneACCESS repertoire file appears here via TCRdb, limited to in-frame rearrangements. These files lack a portion of the clones; in checked studies, under half of the deficit traces to unresolved V genes, and the cause of the others is not known. V, J and clone size were drawn from that table, and D and trimming were deduced from the DNA. This sample comprises 35,000 or so clones, roughly nine tenths of them detected only once. Roughly 7.2% of the sample rests with the top ten.

From the germline V gene, CDR1 is SQVTM and CDR2 is ANQGSEA. The CDR3 has 14 amino acids, counting the end cysteine and phenylalanine. Solely the CDR3 DNA is kept, with 42 bases framed from the first base. V loses 0 bases at its end and J loses 6 bases; junction bases beyond the gene matches: 8. The sequence was obtained from a woman between 35 and 70 years old with stage I lung adenocarcinoma. The sequences come from peripheral blood, collected before any cancer treatment. The chain was built from TRBV29-1 and TRBJ2-7; TRBD1 aligns with 7 central bases. The encoded CDR3 is CSVEDPTGLGEQYF. At the DNA level, the sequence is TGCAGCGTTGAAGACCCGACAGGGTTAGGCGAGCAGTACTTC.